Each of the 27 T cell receptor beta chains below was sequenced from the same sample in a study of neurological immune-mediated disorders. TCRdb reprocessed the 5' RACE reads via MiXCR and lists one record per CDR3 protein. This sample has about 66,000 distinct CDR3 sequences, with about 4.2% found just once. Input material: PBMCs. Receptor source: a man under 40 with multiple sclerosis.

This clonotype was seen many times. The rearrangement uses TRBV13 and TRBJ2-7, with TRBD2 as a possible D gene (5 bases). This CDR3 is 14 amino acids long. Germline CDR1 reads PRHDT; CDR2 reads FYEKMQ (reference sequence). V was pared by 3 bases and J by 6 bases, with 15 bases between. The CDR3 loop is CASSFLPGSVEQYF. The DNA of the CDR3 is TGTGCCAGCAGCTTTCTGCCGGGATCGGTCGAGCAGTACTTC.

V and J are TRBV20-1 and TRBJ1-3; the D is unclear. The germline CDR1 and CDR2 sequences are DFQATT and SNEGSKA (reference sequence). V was shortened by 3 bases and J by 10 bases, with 16 bases between the two germline ends. The CDR3 covers 13 residues. CDR3 region: CSASGKVEKTIYF. As DNA, the CDR3 is TGCAGTGCTAGCGGGAAGGTTGAAAAAACCATATATTTT.

This clonotype occurred many times. The rearrangement links TRBV29-1 to TRBJ2-2; D gene ambiguous. This CDR3 spans 12 amino acids. CDR1 and CDR2 (germline): SQVTM, ANQGSEA. V lost 7 bases and J lost 7, with 13 bases in between. The CDR3 sequence is CSARRELGELFF. In DNA form, the CDR3 reads TGCAGCGCGAGGAGAGAACTCGGGGAGCTGTTTTTT.

Of note for this clonotype: One end of the junction is discordant with germline, which a read error may explain. V and J are TRBV15 and TRBJ1-6, with 8 bases identical to TRBD1. Per germline, CDR1 LNHNV and CDR2 YYDKDF (reference sequence). There are 15 residues in the CDR3. CDR3 sequence reads: CATSRDTGGNSPLNF. The CDR3 DNA follows: TGTGCCACCAGCAGAGATACAGGGGGAAATTCACCCCTCAACTTT.

This clonotype came up many times. This rearrangement joins TRBV7-2 to TRBJ2-7, with 7 bases lining up with TRBD1. CDR3 length: 13 residues. Germline V gene data show CDR1 as SGHTA and CDR2 as FQGNSA. Trimming cost V 5 bases and J 5 bases; bases outside gene matches: 6. CDR3 coding DNA: TGTGCCAGCAGCCTTCGACAGGGACACGAGCAGTACTTC. This translates into CASSLRQGHEQYF.

The sample holds many counts of this clonotype. V gene TRBV29-1 combines with J gene TRBJ1-1; a possible D gene is TRBD1 (5 bases). Trimming cost V 8 bases and J 10 bases, with 23 bases left between them. Germline CDR1 SQVTM, CDR2 ANQGSEA. This CDR3 has 13 residues. The CDR3 loop reads CSPSGTESGRAFF. The CDR3 DNA sequence: TGCAGCCCATCCGGGACGGAAAGTGGAAGAGCTTTCTTT.

This clonotype was picked up many times. The chain joins TRBV3-1 to TRBJ2-7, with D perhaps TRBD2 (6 bases). The CDR3 covers 14 residues. Germline assignment: CDR1 LGHDT and CDR2 YNNKEL (reference sequence). Between the trimmed V and J ends, which lost 2 bases and 7 bases, there was a span of 15 bases. CDR3 nucleotide sequence: TGTGCCAGCAGCCAATTGGGGCTAGCGAGGGAGCAGTACTTC. Protein product: CASSQLGLAREQYF.

This clonotype was counted ten times or more. J is TRBJ2-7 and V is TRBV10-3; D is undetermined. The CDR3 length is 13 residues. Trimming took 0 bases from V and 4 from J, leaving 7 bases between them. Per the germline V gene, CDR1 is ENHRY and CDR2 is SYGVKD. The CDR3 bases are TGTGCCATCAGTGAGTCGGCGAAGTACGAGCAGTACTTC. This codes for CAISESAKYEQYF.

The sample holds many counts of this clonotype. This sequence joins TRBV15 and TRBJ1-4; no clear D. V was pared by 0 bases and J by 5 bases, with 13 bases between. Germline values: CDR1 LNHNV, CDR2 YYDKDF (reference sequence). There are 16 residues in the CDR3. CDR3 DNA: TGTGCCACCAGCAGAGATGGCGAGGACCTGAATGAAAAACTGTTTTTT. It is translated as CATSRDGEDLNEKLFF.

This clonotype came up many times. CDR3 bases: TGTGCCAGCAGCTCCCAGCGGGGGGGCGGGAATGAGCAGTTCTTC. The encoded protein is CASSSQRGGGNEQFF. V gene TRBV7-3 combines with J gene TRBJ2-1, with 10 bases lining up with TRBD2. Trimming at V came to 4 bases and at J to 7 bases, leaving 7 bases not matched to a gene. This CDR3 is 15 amino acids long. The V gene's germline CDR1 is SGHTA and CDR2 FQGTGA.

The sample holds many counts of this clonotype. For the CDR3, the DNA is TGCAGTGCTAGAGGCGCCAGTGAAGCTTTCTTT. This encodes CSARGASEAFF. The J gene is TRBJ1-1, the V gene TRBV20-1; D is uncertain. CDR3 length: 11 residues. V dropped 1 base and J dropped 7 bases, with 7 bases sitting between them. Germline loops: CDR1 DFQATT, CDR2 SNEGSKA (reference sequence).

This clonotype was recorded many times. The rearrangement uses TRBV5-1 and TRBJ1-1; 7 nucleotides line up with TRBD1. Germline assignment: CDR1 SGHRS and CDR2 YFSETQ. V trimming: 4 bases; J trimming: 8 bases; junction bases outside the gene matches: 11. The CDR3 is made up of 14 amino acids. In nucleotides, the CDR3 is TGCGCCAGCAGCCCGCCCGCCCAGGGGGGAGAAGCTTTCTTT. It specifies CASSPPAQGGEAFF.

This clonotype was recorded at least ten times. V usage is TRBV5-1 and J usage is TRBJ2-3, with a weak D call TRBD1 (6 bases). Germline CDR1 is SGHRS and CDR2 is YFSETQ. V shed 2 bases and J shed 0 bases, with 10 bases lying between them. CDR3 length: 15 amino acids. Here the CDR3 DNA reads TGCGCCAGCAGCTTCCGACAGGAAAGCACAGATACGCAGTATTTT. It codes for CASSFRQESTDTQYF.

There are many counts of this clonotype. The rearrangement joins TRBV5-1 to TRBJ1-6; D ambiguous. Trimming took off 2 bases at V and 5 bases at J, with 14 bases between the two ends. The CDR3 has 16 amino acids. Germline CDR1 is SGHRS and CDR2 is YFSETQ. CDR3 sequence (DNA): TGCGCCAGCAGCTTTTACAAGAGCAGAGATAATTCACCCCTCCACTTT. Its translation: CASSFYKSRDNSPLHF.

This clonotype has ten or more counts. This chain joins TRBV6-2 or TRBV6-3 and TRBJ2-5; 8 nucleotides align to TRBD2. This CDR3 contains 15 residues. Germline-derived CDR1 and CDR2 are MNHEY and SVGEGT. Trimming at V came to 6 bases and at J to 2 bases, leaving 8 bases not matched to a gene. DNA of the CDR3: TGTGCCAGCAGGATTAGCGGGGACCTTCAAGAGACCCAGTACTTC. It encodes CASRISGDLQETQYF.

This rearrangement joins TRBV7-9 to TRBJ2-7; TRBD1 agrees at 10 bases. CDR3 length: 13 residues. The germline CDR1 and CDR2 sequences are SEHNR and FQNEAQ (reference sequence). J lost 6 bases, V lost 5 bases, and 4 bases had no gene match. In nucleotides, the CDR3 is TGTGCCAGCAGCGGGACAGGGGTTCTCGAGCAGTACTTC. Its translation is CASSGTGVLEQYF.

This clonotype was observed many times. V and J are TRBV7-6 and TRBJ2-1; D could derive from TRBD1 or TRBD2 (6 bases each). The CDR3 is 16 amino acids. Germline V gene data show CDR1 as SGHVS and CDR2 as FNYEAQ. The V end lost 2 bases, the J end lost 7 bases, and 18 bases lay between the germline ends. The CDR3 nucleotides are TGTGCCAGCAGCTTAACGGGGGCCCTAGGATCAAATGAGCAGTTCTTC. Translating gives CASSLTGALGSNEQFF.

This clonotype was recorded at least ten times. The chain uses TRBV7-8 and TRBJ1-5; D not resolved. The CDR3 covers 16 residues. The germline CDR1 and CDR2 sequences are SGHVS and FQNEAQ. V was trimmed by 5 bases and J by 2 bases, leaving 16 bases between them. CDR3 bases: TGTGCCAGCAGCCTACGACGGACTTGGGGCAATCAGCCCCAGCATTTT. As protein: CASSLRRTWGNQPQHF.

The V call is TRBV27, the J call TRBJ2-1; D ambiguous. Germline V lookup: CDR1 MNHEY, CDR2 SMNVEV (reference sequence). V lost 1 base and J lost 3, with 10 bases in between. The CDR3 has 15 residues. This CDR3 reads CASSLWGSGYNEQFF. The CDR3 bases are TGTGCCAGCAGTTTATGGGGATCCGGCTACAATGAGCAGTTCTTC.

This clonotype was seen many times. The J gene is TRBJ2-1, the V gene TRBV10-3; 8 positions match TRBD2. The CDR3 runs to 18 residues. The J segment lost 4 bases and the V segment lost 4 bases, leaving 15 bases of the junction unmatched. Germline loops: CDR1 ENHRY, CDR2 SYGVKD. The CDR3 protein is CAISGGSKRGPQYNEQFF. CDR3 DNA sequence: TGTGCCATCAGTGGAGGGTCAAAGCGGGGGCCCCAGTACAATGAGCAGTTCTTC.

This clonotype counts as medium-sized. The gene calls are TRBV5-1 and TRBJ1-3, with TRBD1 identical over 7 bases. Germline CDR1 and CDR2: SGHRS and YFSETQ. The junction had 11 bases not matched to a gene; V was cut back by 5 bases and J by 0 bases. CDR3 length: 17 residues. CDR3 sequence reads: CASSTTGSLDSGNTIYF. DNA of the CDR3: TGCGCCAGCAGTACGACAGGGTCTCTGGACTCTGGAAACACCATATATTTT.

This clonotype was recorded many times. The chain uses TRBV12-3 or TRBV12-4 and TRBJ1-2; D ambiguous. This CDR3 spans 14 amino acids. Trimming cost V 4 bases and J 2 bases, with 11 bases left between them. The CDR3, as DNA: TGTGCCAGCAGTTCCTCACCTTTAAACTATGGCTACACCTTC. Amino acid sequence: CASSSSPLNYGYTF.

J is TRBJ2-3 and V is TRBV2; TRBD1 might be the D (5 bases). The CDR3 has 14 residues. Germline V gives CDR1 SNHLY, CDR2 FYNNEI. Trimming removed 6 bases from V and 2 bases from J, with 12 bases in between. For the CDR3, the DNA is TGTGCCAGCAGGTGGGGCGCAGACACAGATACGCAGTATTTT. This codes for CASRWGADTDTQYF.

Only a few counts were recorded for this clonotype. Compared with germline, one end of the junction differs, possibly owing to a read error. The V call is TRBV7-2, the J call TRBJ2-7, with 7 positions matching TRBD1. Germline V gene lookup returns CDR1 SGHTA and CDR2 FQGNSA. The CDR3 loop spans 11 amino acids. The CDR3 bases are TGTGCCAGCAGCTTAGGAACAGGGGTATTCTTC. As protein: CASSLGTGVFF.

This clonotype was recorded many times. The chain combines TRBV15 with TRBJ1-2, with D maybe TRBD1 (5 bases). Trimming took off 0 bases at V and 1 base at J, with 9 bases between the two ends. Germline CDR1 and CDR2: LNHNV and YYDKDF (reference sequence). The CDR3 spans 15 residues. The CDR3 sequence: CATSRDPDSNYGYTF. CDR3 coding DNA: TGTGCCACCAGCAGAGATCCAGACAGTAACTATGGCTACACCTTC.

This clonotype was seen many times. The rearrangement joins TRBV5-1 to TRBJ1-2; perhaps TRBD1 as D (6 bases). CDR1 SGHRS and CDR2 YFSETQ come from the germline V gene. V lost 3 bases and J 6 bases, leaving 15 bases between the germline ends. CDR3 length equals 14 residues. The CDR3 DNA reads TGCGCCAGCAGCTGGACAGCCGGGACTAATGGCTACACCTTC. It yields the protein CASSWTAGTNGYTF.

This clonotype was observed many times. The gene calls are TRBV4-1 and TRBJ1-1; TRBD1 might be the D (5 bases). The CDR3 has 15 amino acids. The germline V gene encodes CDR1 MGHRA and CDR2 YSYEKL. Deletions cut 2 bases from V and 7 bases from J, with 17 bases between. The chain's CDR3 is CASSQSNTIGGEAFF. CDR3 bases: TGCGCCAGCAGCCAATCGAACACGATCGGGGGTGAAGCTTTCTTT.